This TCR beta chain is from a study of cytomegalovirus exposure and HLA in healthy donors. TCRdb's table, derived via immunoSEQ multiplex PCR, lists solely in-frame clones and lacks some. The sample includes 65,000 to 90,000 clones, approximately 90% of them seen just once. The sequencing sample was made of PBMCs. The sequence derives from a woman younger than 35 in good health and CMV-seropositive.

Here the CDR3 reads CASSPRLQGAGETQYF. The CDR3 nucleotides read TGTGCCAGCAGCCCTAGGTTGCAGGGGGCGGGAGAGACCCAGTACTTC. The rearrangement uses TRBV11-3 and TRBJ2-5; 8 bases align to TRBD1. The CDR3 covers 16 residues. Trimming took 5 bases from V and 4 from J; bases not matched to a gene: 12. Germline loops: CDR1 SGHNT, CDR2 YENEEA.